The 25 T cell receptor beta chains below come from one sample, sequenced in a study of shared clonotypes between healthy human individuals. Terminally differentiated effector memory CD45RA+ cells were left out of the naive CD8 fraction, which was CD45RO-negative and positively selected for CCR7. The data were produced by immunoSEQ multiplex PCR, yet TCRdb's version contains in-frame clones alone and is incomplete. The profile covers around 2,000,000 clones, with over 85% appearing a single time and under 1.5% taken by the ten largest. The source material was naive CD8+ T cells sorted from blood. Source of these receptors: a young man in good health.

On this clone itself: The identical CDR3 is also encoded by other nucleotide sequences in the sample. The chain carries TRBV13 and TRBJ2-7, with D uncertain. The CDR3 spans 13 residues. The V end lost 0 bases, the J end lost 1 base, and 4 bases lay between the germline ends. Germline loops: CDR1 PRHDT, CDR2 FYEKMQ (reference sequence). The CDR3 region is CASSLGRSYEQYF. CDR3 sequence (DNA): TGTGCCAGCAGCTTAGGGCGTTCCTACGAGCAGTACTTC.

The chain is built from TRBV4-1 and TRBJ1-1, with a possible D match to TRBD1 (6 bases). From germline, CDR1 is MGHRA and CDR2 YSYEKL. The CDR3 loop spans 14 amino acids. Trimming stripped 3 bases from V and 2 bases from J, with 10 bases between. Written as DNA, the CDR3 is TGCGCCAGCAGCCAGGCAGGGGCTAACACTGAAGCTTTCTTT. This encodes CASSQAGANTEAFF.

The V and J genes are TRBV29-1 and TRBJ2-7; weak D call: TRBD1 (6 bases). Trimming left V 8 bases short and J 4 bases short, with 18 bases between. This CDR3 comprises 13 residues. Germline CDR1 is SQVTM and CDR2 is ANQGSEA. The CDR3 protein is CSSVAGDPYEQYF. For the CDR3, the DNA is TGCAGCTCAGTGGCAGGGGACCCATACGAGCAGTACTTC.

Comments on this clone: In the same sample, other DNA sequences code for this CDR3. CDR3 sequence (DNA): TGTGCCAGCAGTTTAGGGCAGACTTACGAGCAGTACTTC. This translates into CASSLGQTYEQYF. The rearrangement uses TRBV27 and TRBJ2-7; D is ambiguous. CDR1 is MNHEY and CDR2 is SMNVEV in the germline V gene (reference sequence). V was shortened by 2 bases and J by 4 bases, with 9 bases between the two germline ends. The CDR3 totals 13 residues.

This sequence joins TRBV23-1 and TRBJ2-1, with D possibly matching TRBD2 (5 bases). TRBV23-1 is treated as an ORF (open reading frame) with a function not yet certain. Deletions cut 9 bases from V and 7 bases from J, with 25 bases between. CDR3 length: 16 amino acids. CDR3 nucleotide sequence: TGCGCCAGAAGCCCCGCGAGAGGGCCCTACCGAAATGAGCAGTTCTTC. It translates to CARSPARGPYRNEQFF.

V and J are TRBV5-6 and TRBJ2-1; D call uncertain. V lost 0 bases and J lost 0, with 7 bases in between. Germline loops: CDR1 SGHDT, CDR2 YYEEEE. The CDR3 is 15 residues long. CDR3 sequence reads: CASSLAVSSYNEQFF. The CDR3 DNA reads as TGTGCCAGCAGCTTGGCCGTAAGCTCCTACAATGAGCAGTTCTTC.

The CDR3 sequence is CASSVAGAYEAFF. The CDR3 DNA follows: TGTGCCAGCAGCGTAGCGGGGGCTTATGAAGCTTTCTTT. The chain joins TRBV9 to TRBJ1-1, with TRBD1 as a possible D gene (6 bases). Trimming shortened V by 0 bases and J by 7 bases, and 10 bases separated the two germline ends. Germline assignment: CDR1 SGDLS and CDR2 YYNGEE. This CDR3 has 13 residues.

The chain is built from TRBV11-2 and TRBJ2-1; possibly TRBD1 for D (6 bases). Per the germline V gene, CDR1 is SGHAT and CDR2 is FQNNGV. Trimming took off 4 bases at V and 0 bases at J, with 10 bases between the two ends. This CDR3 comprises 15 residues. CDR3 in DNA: TGTGCCAGCAGCTCTGAAGGGGGCTCCTACAATGAGCAGTTCTTC. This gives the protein CASSSEGGSYNEQFF.

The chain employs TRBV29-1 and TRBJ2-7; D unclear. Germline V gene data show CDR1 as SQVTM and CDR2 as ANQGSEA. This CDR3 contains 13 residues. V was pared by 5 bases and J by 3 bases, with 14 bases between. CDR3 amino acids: CSVSAPEDYEQYF. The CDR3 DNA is TGCAGCGTTAGCGCGCCCGAAGACTACGAGCAGTACTTC.

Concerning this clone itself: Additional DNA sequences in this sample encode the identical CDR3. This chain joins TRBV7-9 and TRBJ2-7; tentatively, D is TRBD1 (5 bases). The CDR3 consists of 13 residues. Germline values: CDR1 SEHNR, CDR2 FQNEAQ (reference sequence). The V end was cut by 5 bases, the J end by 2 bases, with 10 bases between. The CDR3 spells CASSPTGTYEQYF. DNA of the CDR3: TGTGCCAGCAGCCCTACAGGTACCTACGAGCAGTACTTC.

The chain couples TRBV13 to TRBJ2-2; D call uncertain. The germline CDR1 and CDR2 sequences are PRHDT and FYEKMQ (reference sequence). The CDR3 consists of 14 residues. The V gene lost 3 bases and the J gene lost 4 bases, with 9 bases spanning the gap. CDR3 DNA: TGTGCCAGCAGCTTGAGAATGCTCACCGGGGAGCTGTTTTTT. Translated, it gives CASSLRMLTGELFF.

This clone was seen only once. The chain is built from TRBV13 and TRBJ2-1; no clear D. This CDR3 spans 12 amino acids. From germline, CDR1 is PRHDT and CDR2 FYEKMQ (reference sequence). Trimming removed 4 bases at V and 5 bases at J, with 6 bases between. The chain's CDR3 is CASSSANNEQFF. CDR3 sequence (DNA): TGTGCCAGCAGCTCAGCGAACAATGAGCAGTTCTTC.

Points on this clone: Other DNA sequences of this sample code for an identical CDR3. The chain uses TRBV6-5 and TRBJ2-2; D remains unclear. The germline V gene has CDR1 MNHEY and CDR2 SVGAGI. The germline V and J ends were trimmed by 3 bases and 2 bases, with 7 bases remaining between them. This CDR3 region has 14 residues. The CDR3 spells CASSYRPNTGELFF. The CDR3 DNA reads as TGTGCCAGCAGTTATCGGCCAAACACCGGGGAGCTGTTTTTT.

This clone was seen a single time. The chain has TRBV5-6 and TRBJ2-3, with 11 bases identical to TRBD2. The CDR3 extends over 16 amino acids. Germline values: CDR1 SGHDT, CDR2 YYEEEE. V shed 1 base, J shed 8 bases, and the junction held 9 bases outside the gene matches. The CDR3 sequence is CASSLLLAGVGGTQYF. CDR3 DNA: TGTGCCAGCAGCTTGTTACTAGCGGGGGTTGGGGGTACGCAGTATTTT.

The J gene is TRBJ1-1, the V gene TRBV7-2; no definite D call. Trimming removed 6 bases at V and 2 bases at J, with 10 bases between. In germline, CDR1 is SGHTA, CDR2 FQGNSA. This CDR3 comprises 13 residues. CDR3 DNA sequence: TGTGCCAGCAGTTACTGGATAAACACTGAAGCTTTCTTT. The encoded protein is CASSYWINTEAFF.

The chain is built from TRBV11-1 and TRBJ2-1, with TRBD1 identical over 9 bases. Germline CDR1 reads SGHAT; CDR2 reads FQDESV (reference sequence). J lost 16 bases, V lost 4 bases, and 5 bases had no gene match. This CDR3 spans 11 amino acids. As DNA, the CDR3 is TGTGCCAGCAGCTCCGGGACAGGGAGTTTCTTC. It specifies CASSSGTGSFF.

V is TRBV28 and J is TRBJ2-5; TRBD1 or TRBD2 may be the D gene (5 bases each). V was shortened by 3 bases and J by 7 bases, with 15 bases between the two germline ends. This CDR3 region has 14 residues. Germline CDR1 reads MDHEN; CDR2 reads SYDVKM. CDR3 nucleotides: TGTGCCAGCAGTTTGGTGGGGGACCGGGGGACCCAGTACTTC. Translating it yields CASSLVGDRGTQYF.

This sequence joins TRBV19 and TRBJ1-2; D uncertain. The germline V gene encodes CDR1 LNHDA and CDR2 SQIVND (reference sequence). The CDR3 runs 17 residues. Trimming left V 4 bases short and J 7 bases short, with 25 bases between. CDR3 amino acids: CASSTHATLDGASGYTF. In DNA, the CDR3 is TGTGCCAGTAGTACCCACGCTACGCTGGACGGAGCCTCTGGCTACACCTTC.

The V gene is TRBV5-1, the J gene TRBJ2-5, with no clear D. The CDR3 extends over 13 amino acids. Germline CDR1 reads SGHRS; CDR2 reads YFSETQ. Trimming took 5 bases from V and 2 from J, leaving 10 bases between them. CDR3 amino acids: CASRWRRQETQYF. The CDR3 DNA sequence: TGCGCCAGCAGATGGAGACGACAAGAGACCCAGTACTTC. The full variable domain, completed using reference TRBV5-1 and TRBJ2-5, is KAGVTQTPRYLIKTRGQQVTLSCSPISGHRSVSWYQQTPGQGLQFLFEYFSETQRNKGNFPGRFSGRQFSNSRSEMNVSTLELGDSALYLCASRWRRQETQYFGPGTRLLVL.

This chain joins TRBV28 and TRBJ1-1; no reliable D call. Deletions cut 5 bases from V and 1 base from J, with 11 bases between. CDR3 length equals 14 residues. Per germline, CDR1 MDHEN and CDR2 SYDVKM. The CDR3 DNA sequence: TGTGCCAGCAGTCCTCTTGTTTCGAACACTGAAGCTTTCTTT. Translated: CASSPLVSNTEAFF.

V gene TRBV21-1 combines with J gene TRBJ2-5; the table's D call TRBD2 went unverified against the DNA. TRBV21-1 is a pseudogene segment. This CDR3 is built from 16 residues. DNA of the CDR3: TGTGCCAGCAGCAAAGTGGTTAGCGGGGGGGAAGAGACCCAGTACTTC. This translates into CASSKVVSGGEETQYF.

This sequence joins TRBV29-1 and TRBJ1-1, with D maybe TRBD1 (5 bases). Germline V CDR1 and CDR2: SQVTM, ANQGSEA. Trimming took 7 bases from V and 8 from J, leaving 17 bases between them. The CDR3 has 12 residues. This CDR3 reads CSGSGLTREAFF. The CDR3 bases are TGCAGCGGATCAGGGTTAACTAGGGAAGCTTTCTTT.

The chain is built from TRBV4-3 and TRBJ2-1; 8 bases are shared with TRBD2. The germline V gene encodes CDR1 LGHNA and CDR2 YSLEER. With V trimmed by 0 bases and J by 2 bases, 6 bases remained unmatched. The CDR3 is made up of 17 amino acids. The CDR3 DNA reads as TGCGCCAGCAGCCAAGATGCGGCTAGCGGGCCCTACAATGAGCAGTTCTTC. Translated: CASSQDAASGPYNEQFF.

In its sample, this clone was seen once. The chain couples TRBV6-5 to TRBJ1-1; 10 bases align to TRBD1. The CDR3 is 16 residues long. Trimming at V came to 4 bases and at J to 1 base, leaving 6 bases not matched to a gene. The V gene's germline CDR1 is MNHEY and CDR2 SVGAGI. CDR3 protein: CASSSWTGGKNTEAFF. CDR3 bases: TGTGCCAGCAGTTCATGGACAGGGGGTAAGAACACTGAAGCTTTCTTT.

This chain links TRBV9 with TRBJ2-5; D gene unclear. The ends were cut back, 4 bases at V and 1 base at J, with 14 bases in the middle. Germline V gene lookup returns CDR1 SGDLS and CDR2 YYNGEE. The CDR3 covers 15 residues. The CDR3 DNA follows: TGTGCCAGCAGCCAAGCTTGGAACAGCCAAGAGACCCAGTACTTC. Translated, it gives CASSQAWNSQETQYF.